Below are 6 T cell receptor beta chains sequenced from a single sample in a study of T cells in Graves' hyperthyroidism and ophthalmopathy. RNA transcripts served as the template for amplifying TCR beta CDR3 regions. The study used the HTBI primer set for a first-round RT-PCR of the TCR CDR3. TCRdb itself ran the multiplex PCR reads through MiXCR, one entry per CDR3 protein. The sample lists some 510,000 distinct CDR3 sequences; roughly 20% were seen once. Specimen: blood. Every receptor here comes from a man between 18 and 29 years old with Graves' hyperthyroidism.

This clonotype was counted at least ten times. The CDR3 DNA reads TGCAGTGCTAGGGTCGTCACCGGAATGAACACTGAAGCTTTCTTT. It encodes CSARVVTGMNTEAFF. This rearrangement joins TRBV20-1 to TRBJ1-1, with D unclear. The CDR3 sequence is 15 residues long. V lost 3 bases, J lost 0 bases, and 14 bases lay in between. Germline V gene data show CDR1 as DFQATT and CDR2 as SNEGSKA (reference sequence).

The table lists this clonotype with a count of one. The DNA of the CDR3 is TGTGCCAGCAGCCAAGATACACGAGGGACCCAGTACTTC. It translates to CASSQDTRGTQYF. This chain uses TRBV14 with TRBJ2-5; D uncertain. Germline V gives CDR1 SGHDN, CDR2 FVKESK. CDR3 length: 13 amino acids. Trimming took 0 bases from V and 7 from J, leaving 9 bases between them. Drawing the rest from reference TRBV14 and TRBJ2-5, the complete variable domain is EAGVTQFPSHSVIEKGQTVTLRCDPISGHDNLYWYRRVMGKEIKFLLHFVKESKQDESGMPNNRFLAERTGGTYSTLKVQPAELEDSGVYFCASSQDTRGTQYFGPGTRLLVL.

This clonotype was detected only a few times. The V and J genes are TRBV5-1 and TRBJ1-6; D is perhaps TRBD1 (6 bases). This CDR3 is 15 amino acids long. Germline V gives CDR1 SGHRS, CDR2 YFSETQ. V gave up 4 bases and J gave up 9 bases, with 17 bases separating them. CDR3 in amino acids: CASSQNREKSSPLHF. The DNA for the CDR3 is TGCGCCAGCAGCCAAAACAGGGAAAAGAGTTCACCCCTCCACTTT.

This rearrangement joins TRBV7-8 to TRBJ1-1; TRBD1 is a possible D gene (6 bases). V was trimmed by 8 bases and J by 4 bases, leaving 17 bases between them. The CDR3 loop spans 14 amino acids. Per germline, CDR1 SGHVS and CDR2 FQNEAQ. The CDR3 DNA follows: TGTGCCAGCGCCCCGTGGGGGGGCGGCACTGAAGCTTTCTTT. Translating gives CASAPWGGGTEAFF.

In this sample, this clonotype turned up many times. The rearrangement links TRBV20-1 to TRBJ2-7, with 7 positions matching TRBD1. This CDR3 region has 14 residues. The J segment lost 2 bases and the V segment lost 1 base, leaving 5 bases of the junction unmatched. Germline lookup yields CDR1 DFQATT and CDR2 SNEGSKA (reference sequence). The CDR3 is CSARGRGQPYEQYF. The CDR3 coding sequence is TGCAGTGCTAGAGGAAGGGGACAGCCCTACGAGCAGTACTTC.

This clonotype showed up many times. The V call is TRBV27, the J call TRBJ1-3; D is unclear. Germline assignment: CDR1 MNHEY and CDR2 SMNVEV (reference sequence). V shed 5 bases and J shed 12 bases, with 14 bases lying between them. CDR3 length: 12 amino acids. The CDR3 DNA reads as TGTGCCAGCAGTCCCCGGAAAGGTCTCATATATTTT. It encodes CASSPRKGLIYF.